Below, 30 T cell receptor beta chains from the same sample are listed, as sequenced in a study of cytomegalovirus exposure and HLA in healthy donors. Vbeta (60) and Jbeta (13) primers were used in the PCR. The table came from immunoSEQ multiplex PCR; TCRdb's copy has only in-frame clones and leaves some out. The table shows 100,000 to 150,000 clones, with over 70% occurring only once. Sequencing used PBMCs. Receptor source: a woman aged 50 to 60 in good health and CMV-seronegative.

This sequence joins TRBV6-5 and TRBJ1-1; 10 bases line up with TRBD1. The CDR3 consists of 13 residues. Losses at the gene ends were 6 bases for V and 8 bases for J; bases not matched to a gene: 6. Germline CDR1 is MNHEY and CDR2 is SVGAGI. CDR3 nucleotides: TGTGCCAGCAGGAGGGACAGGGGCCTAGAAGCTTTCTTT. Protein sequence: CASRRDRGLEAFF.

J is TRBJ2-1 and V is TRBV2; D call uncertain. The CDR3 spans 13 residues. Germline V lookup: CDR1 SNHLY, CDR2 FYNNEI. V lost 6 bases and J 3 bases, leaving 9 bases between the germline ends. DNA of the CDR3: TGTGCCAGCAGCCCCAGGCTCTACAATGAGCAGTTCTTC. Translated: CASSPRLYNEQFF.

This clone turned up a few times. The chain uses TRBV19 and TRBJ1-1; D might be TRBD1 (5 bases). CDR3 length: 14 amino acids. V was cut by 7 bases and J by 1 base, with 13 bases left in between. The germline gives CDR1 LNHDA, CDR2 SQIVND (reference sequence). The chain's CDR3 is CASTPGGGNTEAFF. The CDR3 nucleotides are TGTGCCAGTACCCCGGGGGGAGGGAACACTGAAGCTTTCTTT.

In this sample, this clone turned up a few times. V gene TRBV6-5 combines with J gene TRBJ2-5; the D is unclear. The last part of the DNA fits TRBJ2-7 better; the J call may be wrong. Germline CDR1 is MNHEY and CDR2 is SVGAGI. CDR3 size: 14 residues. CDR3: CASSNQLRSYEQYF. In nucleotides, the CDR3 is TGTGCCAGCAGTAATCAACTCCGCTCCTACGAGCAGTACTTC.

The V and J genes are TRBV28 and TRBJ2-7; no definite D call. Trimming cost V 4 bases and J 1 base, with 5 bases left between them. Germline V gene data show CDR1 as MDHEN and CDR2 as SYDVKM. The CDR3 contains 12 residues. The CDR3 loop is CASSSSSYEQYF. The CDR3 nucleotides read TGTGCCAGCAGTTCCAGTTCCTACGAGCAGTACTTC.

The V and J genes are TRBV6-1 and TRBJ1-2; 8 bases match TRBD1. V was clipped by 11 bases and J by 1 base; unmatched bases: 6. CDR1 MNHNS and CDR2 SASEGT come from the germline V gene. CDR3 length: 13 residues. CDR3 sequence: CAGGDRNNYGYTF. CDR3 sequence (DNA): TGTGCCGGGGGGGACAGGAATAACTATGGCTACACCTTC.

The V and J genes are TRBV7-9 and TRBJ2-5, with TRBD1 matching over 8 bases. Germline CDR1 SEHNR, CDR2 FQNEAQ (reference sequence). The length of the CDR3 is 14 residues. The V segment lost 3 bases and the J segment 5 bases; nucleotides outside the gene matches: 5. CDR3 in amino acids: CASSFPGGEETQYF. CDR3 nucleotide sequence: TGTGCCAGCAGCTTTCCAGGGGGCGAGGAGACCCAGTACTTC.

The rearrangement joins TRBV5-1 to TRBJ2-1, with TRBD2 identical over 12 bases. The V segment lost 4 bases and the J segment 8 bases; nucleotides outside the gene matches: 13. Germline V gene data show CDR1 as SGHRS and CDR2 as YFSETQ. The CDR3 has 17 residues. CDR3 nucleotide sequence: TGCGCCAGCAGCGCGAATAAACTCGGGACTAGCGGGTATGAGCAGTTCTTC. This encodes CASSANKLGTSGYEQFF.

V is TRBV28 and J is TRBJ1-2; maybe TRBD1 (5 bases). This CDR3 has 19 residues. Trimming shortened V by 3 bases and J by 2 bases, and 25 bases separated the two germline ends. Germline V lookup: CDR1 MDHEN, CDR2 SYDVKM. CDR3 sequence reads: CASSFPRGDSSGGNYGYTF. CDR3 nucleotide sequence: TGTGCCAGCAGTTTTCCGCGGGGGGACTCGTCGGGTGGGAACTATGGCTACACCTTC.

DNA for the CDR3: TGTGCCAGCAGCCAAGATATAGGTACCCGGGTCGAGCAGTACTTC. Its protein is CASSQDIGTRVEQYF. The chain combines TRBV14 with TRBJ2-7, with no clear D. From germline, CDR1 is SGHDN and CDR2 FVKESK. The CDR3 sequence is 15 residues long. V dropped 0 bases and J dropped 6 bases, with 15 bases sitting between them.

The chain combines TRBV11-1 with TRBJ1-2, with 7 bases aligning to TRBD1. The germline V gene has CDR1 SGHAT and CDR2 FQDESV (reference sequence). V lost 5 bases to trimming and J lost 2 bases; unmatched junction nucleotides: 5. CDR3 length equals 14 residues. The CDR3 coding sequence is TGTGCCAGCAGCCATTCGACAGGGAACTATGGCTACACCTTC. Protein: CASSHSTGNYGYTF.

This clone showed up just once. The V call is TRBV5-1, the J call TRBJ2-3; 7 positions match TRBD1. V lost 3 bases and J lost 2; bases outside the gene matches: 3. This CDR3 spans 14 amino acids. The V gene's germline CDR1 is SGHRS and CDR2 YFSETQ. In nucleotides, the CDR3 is TGCGCCAGCAGCTCGACAGGGTCCACAGATACGCAGTATTTT. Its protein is CASSSTGSTDTQYF.

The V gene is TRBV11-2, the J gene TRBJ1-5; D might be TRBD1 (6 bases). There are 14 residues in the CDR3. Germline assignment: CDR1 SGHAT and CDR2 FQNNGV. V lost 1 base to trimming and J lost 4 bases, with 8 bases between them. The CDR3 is CASSLVGGNQPQHF. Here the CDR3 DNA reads TGTGCCAGCAGCTTAGTAGGGGGTAATCAGCCCCAGCATTTT.

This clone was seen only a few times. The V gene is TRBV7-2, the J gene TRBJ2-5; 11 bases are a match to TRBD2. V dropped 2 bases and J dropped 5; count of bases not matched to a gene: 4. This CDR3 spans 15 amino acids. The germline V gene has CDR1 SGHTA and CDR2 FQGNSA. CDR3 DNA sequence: TGTGCCAGCAGCTTAACTAGCGGGAGAGGGGAGACCCAGTACTTC. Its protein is CASSLTSGRGETQYF.

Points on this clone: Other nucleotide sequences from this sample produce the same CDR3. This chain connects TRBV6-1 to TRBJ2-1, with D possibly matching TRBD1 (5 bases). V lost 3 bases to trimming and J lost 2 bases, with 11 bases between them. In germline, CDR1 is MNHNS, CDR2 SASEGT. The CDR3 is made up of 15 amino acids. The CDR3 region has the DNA TGTGCCAGCAGTGACCAGGGAAAGGCCTACAATGAGCAGTTCTTC. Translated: CASSDQGKAYNEQFF.

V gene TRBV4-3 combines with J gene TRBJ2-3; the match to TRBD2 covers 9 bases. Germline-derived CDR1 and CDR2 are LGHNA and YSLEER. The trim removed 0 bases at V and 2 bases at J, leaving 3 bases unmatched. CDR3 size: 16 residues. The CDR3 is CASSQDPSGITDTQYF. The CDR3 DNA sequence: TGCGCCAGCAGCCAAGATCCTAGCGGGATCACAGATACGCAGTATTTT.

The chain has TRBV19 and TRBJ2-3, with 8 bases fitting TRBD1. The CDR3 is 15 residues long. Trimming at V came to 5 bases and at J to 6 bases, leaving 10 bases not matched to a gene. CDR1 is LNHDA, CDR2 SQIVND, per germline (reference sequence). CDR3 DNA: TGTGCCAGTAGTCCCCGGACAGGGACTGGGGATACGCAGTATTTT. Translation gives CASSPRTGTGDTQYF.

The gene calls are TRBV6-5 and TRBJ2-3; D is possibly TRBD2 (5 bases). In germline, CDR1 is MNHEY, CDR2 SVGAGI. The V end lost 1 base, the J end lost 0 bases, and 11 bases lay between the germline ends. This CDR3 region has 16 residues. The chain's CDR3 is CASSYLQRTSTDTQYF. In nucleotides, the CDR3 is TGTGCCAGCAGTTACTTGCAGAGGACTAGCACAGATACGCAGTATTTT.

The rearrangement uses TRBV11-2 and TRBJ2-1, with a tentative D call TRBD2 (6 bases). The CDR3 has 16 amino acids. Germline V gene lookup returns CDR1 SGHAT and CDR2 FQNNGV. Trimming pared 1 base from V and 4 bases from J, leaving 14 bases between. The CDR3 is CASSLGPGGPYNEQFF. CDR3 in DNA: TGTGCCAGCAGCTTAGGCCCCGGAGGGCCATACAATGAGCAGTTCTTC.

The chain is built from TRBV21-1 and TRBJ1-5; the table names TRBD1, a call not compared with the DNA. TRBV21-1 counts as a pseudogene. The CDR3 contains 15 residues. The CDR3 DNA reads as TGTGCCAGCGGGGTCGACAGGGATCGGGGACAGCCCCAGCATTTT. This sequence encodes CASGVDRDRGQPQHF.

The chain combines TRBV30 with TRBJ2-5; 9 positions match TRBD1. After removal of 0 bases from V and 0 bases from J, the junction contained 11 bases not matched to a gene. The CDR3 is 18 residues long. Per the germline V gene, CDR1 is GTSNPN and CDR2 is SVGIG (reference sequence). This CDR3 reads CAWSVLRTGDKNQETQYF. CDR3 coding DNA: TGTGCCTGGAGTGTACTTAGGACAGGGGACAAAAACCAAGAGACCCAGTACTTC.

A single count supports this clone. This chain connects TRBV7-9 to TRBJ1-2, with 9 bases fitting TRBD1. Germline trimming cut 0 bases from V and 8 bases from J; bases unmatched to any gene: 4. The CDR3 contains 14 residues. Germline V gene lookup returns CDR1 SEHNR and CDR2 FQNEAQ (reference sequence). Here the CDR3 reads CASSLAGQGRGYTF. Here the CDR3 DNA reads TGTGCCAGCAGCTTAGCGGGACAGGGCCGGGGCTACACCTTC.

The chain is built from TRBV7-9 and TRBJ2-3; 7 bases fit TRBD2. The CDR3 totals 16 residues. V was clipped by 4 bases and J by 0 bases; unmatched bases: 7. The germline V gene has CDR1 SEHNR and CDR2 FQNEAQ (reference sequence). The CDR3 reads CASSYPPGGSTDTQYF. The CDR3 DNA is TGTGCCAGCAGCTACCCCCCGGGAGGCAGCACAGATACGCAGTATTTT.

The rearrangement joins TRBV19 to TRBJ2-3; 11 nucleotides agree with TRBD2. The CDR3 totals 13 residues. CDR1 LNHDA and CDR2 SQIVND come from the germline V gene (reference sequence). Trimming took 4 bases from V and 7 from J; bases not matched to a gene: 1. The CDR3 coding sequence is TGTGCCAGTAGTACTAGCGGGAGGAATACGCAGTATTTT. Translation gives CASSTSGRNTQYF.

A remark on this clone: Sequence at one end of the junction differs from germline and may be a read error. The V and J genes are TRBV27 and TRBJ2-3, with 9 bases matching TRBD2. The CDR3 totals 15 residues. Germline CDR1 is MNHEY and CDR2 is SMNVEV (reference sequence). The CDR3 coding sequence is TGTGCCAGCAGTTCATTAGCGGGAGTCGCCGATACGCGGTATTTT. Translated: CASSSLAGVADTRYF.

CDR3 nucleotides: TGTGCCAGCAGCTTAGGAGATTTGAGAACAGATACGCAGTATTTT. Amino acid sequence: CASSLGDLRTDTQYF. The gene calls are TRBV11-1 and TRBJ2-3; D is ambiguous. The length of the CDR3 is 15 residues. With 1 base removed from V and 3 bases from J, the gap between germline ends came to 11 bases. CDR1 is SGHAT, CDR2 FQDESV, per germline (reference sequence). The full variable domain, completed using reference TRBV11-1 and TRBJ2-3, is EAEVAQSPRYKITEKSQAVAFWCDPISGHATLYWYRQILGQGPELLVQFQDESVVDDSQLPKDRFSAERLKGVDSTLKIQPAELGDSAMYLCASSLGDLRTDTQYFGPGTRLTVL.

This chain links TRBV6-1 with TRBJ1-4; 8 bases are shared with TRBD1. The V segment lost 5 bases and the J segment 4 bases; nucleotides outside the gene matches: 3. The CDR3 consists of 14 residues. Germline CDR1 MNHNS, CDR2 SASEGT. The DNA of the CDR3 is TGTGCCAGCAGTCGGGACAGGTTTAATGAAAAACTGTTTTTT. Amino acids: CASSRDRFNEKLFF.

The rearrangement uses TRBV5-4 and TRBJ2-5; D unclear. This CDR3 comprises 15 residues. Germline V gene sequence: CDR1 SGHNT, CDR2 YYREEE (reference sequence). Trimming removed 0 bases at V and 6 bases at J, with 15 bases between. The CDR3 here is CASSLADRGGKTQYF. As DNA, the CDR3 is TGTGCCAGCAGCTTGGCTGACCGAGGTGGAAAGACCCAGTACTTC.

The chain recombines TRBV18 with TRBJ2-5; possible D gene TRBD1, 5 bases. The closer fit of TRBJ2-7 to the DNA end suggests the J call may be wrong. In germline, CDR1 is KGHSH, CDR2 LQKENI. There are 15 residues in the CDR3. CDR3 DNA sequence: TGTGCCAGCTCACCCCCTGGCAGGGCCGCGGACGAGCAGTACTTC. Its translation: CASSPPGRAADEQYF.

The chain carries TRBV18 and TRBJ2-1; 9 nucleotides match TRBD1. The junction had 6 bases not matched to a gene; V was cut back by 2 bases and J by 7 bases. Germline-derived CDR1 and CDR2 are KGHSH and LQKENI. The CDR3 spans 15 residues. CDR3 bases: TGTGCCAGCTCACCAAGGACAGGGGATGGGAATGAGCAGTTCTTC. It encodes CASSPRTGDGNEQFF.